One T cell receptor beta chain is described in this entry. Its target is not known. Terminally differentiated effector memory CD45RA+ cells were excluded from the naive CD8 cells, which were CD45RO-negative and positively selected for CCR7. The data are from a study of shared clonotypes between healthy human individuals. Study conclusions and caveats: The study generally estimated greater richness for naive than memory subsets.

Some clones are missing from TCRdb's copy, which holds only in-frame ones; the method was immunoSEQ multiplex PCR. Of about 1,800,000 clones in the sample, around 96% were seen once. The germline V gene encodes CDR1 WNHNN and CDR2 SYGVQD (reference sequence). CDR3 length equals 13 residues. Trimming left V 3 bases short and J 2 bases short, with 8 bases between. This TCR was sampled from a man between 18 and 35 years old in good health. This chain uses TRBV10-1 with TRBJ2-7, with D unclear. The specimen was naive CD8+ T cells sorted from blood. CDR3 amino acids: CASSDDGPYEQYF. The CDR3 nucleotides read TGCGCCAGCAGTGACGACGGTCCCTACGAGCAGTACTTC.